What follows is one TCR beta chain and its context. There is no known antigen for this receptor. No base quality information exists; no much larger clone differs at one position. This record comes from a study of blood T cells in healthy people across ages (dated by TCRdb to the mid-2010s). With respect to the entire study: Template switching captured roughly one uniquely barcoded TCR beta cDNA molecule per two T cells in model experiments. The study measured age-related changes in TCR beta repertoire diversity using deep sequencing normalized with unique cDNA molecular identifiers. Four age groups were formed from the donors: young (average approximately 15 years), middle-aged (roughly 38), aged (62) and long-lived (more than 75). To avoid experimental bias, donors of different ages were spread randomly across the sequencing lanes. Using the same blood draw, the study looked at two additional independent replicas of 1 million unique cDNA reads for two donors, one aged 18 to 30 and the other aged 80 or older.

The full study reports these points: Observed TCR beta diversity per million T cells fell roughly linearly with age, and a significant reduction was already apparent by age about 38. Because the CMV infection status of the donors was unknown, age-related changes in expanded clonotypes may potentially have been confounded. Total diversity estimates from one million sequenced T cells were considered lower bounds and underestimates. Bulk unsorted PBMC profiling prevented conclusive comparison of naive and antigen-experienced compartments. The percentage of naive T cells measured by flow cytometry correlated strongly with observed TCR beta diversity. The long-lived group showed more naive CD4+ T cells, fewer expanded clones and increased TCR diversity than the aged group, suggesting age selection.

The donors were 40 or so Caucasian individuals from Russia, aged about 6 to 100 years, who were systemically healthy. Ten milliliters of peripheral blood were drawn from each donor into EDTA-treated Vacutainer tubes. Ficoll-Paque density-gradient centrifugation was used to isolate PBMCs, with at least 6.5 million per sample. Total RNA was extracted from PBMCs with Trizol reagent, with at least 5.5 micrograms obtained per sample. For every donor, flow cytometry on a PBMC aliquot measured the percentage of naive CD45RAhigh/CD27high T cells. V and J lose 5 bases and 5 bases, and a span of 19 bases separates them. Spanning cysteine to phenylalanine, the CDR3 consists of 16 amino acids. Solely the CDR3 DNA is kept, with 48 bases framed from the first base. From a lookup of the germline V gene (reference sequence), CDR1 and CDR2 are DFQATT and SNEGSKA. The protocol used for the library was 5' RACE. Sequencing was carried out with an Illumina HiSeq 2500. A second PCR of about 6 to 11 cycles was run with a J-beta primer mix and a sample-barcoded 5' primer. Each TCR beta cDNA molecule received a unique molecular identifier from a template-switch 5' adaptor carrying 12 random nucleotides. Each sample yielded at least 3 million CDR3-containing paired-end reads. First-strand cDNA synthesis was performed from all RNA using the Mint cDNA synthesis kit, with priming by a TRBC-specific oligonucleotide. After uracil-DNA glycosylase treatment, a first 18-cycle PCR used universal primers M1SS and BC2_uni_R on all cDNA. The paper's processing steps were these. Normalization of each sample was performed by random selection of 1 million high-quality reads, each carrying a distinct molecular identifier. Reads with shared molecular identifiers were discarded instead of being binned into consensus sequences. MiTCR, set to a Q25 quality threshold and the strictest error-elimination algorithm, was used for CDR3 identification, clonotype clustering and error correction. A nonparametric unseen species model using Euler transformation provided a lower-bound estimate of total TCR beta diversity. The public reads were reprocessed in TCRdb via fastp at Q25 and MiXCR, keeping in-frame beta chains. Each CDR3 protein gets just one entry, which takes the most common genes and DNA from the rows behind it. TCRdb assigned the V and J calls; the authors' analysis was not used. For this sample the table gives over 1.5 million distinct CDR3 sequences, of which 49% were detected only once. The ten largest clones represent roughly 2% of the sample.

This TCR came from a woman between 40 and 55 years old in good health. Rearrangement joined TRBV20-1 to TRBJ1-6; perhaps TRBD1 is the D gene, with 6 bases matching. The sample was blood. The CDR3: CSAPREGGLDNSPLHF. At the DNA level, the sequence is TGCAGTGCTCCCAGGGAGGGGGGGCTAGATAATTCACCCCTCCACTTT.